This TCR beta chain was identified during a study of T cell responses to AZD1222 COVID-19 vaccine. CDR1 is DFQATT and CDR2 is SNEGSKA in the germline V gene (reference sequence). The CDR3 consists of 11 residues. Between the trimmed V and J ends, which lost 3 bases and 8 bases, there was a span of 10 bases. The data were produced by immunoSEQ multiplex PCR, yet TCRdb's version contains in-frame clones alone and is incomplete. Here the sample spans roughly 91,000 clones, approximately 90% being singletons. The source of this sequence is an adult in good health. The material was peripheral blood, obtained on day 0 of AZD1222 vaccination. This chain links TRBV20-1 with TRBJ1-2; D gene unclear. In DNA, the CDR3 is TGCAGTGCTAGGTGGTTAGGGGGCTACACCTTC. Translating gives CSARWLGGYTF.